The 4 T cell receptor beta chains below were found in one sample sequenced in a study of CD8+ T cells in alopecia areata. Sequencing templates came from extracted RNA that was reverse transcribed into cDNA. Only in-frame clones appear in the TCRdb table, and some are missing; sequencing was by immunoSEQ multiplex PCR. The table shows about 8,900 clones, with 50% to 70% occurring only once. Lesional scalp punch biopsies and peripheral blood were collected from alopecia areata patients. Material for sequencing was skin. The receptors stem from a human donor with alopecia areata.

V usage is TRBV9 and J usage is TRBJ1-4; 12 nucleotides agree with TRBD1. CDR3 length equals 16 residues. Germline CDR1 and CDR2: SGDLS and YYNGEE. Trimming removed 4 bases from V and 10 bases from J; junction bases left unmatched: 11. CDR3 residues: CASSPRTGTGGGKLFF. CDR3 coding DNA: TGTGCCAGCAGCCCCCGCACCGGGACAGGGGGCGGAAAACTGTTTTTT. The entire variable domain, with the rest obtained from reference TRBV9 and TRBJ1-4, is as follows: DSGVTQTPKHLITATGQRVTLRCSPRSGDLSVYWYQQSLDQGLQFLIQYYNGEERAKGNILERFSAQQFPDLHSELNLSSLELGDSALYFCASSPRTGTGGGKLFFGSGTQLSVL.

The chain combines TRBV7-2 with TRBJ2-3; D call uncertain. The CDR3 contains 15 residues. The V and J ends lost 1 base and 1 base respectively, with 9 bases between them. The germline V gene has CDR1 SGHTA and CDR2 FQGNSA. The CDR3 coding sequence is TGTGCCAGCAGCTTAGATGGGCACGGCACAGATACGCAGTATTTT. It is translated as CASSLDGHGTDTQYF.

This chain joins TRBV5-8 and TRBJ1-4; 7 nucleotides agree with TRBD1. Losses at the gene ends were 2 bases for V and 0 bases for J; bases not matched to a gene: 1. CDR1 SGHTS and CDR2 YDEGEE come from the germline V gene. The CDR3 spans 15 residues. Here the CDR3 reads CASSFGTATNEKLFF. Here the CDR3 DNA reads TGTGCCAGCAGCTTCGGGACAGCAACTAATGAAAAACTGTTTTTT.

This sequence joins TRBV2 and TRBJ2-3, with D possibly TRBD2 on 6 matching bases. Germline CDR1 and CDR2: SNHLY and FYNNEI. CDR3 length: 15 amino acids. V dropped 8 bases and J dropped 4 bases, with 19 bases sitting between them. The chain's CDR3 is CASDSMGGVADTQYF. The DNA of the CDR3 is TGTGCCAGCGACAGTATGGGCGGGGTGGCAGATACGCAGTATTTT.